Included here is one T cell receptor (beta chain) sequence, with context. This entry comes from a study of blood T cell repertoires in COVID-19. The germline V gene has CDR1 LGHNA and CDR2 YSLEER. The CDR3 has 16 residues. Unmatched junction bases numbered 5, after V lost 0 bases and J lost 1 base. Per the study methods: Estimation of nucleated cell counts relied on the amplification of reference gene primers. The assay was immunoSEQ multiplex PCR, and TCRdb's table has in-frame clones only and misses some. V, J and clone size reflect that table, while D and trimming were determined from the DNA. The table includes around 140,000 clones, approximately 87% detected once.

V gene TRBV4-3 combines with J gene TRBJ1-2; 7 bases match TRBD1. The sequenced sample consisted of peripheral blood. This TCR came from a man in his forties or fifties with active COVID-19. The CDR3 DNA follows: TGCGCCAGCAGCCAAGATCTACAGGGGATTAACTATGGCTACACCTTC. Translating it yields CASSQDLQGINYGYTF.